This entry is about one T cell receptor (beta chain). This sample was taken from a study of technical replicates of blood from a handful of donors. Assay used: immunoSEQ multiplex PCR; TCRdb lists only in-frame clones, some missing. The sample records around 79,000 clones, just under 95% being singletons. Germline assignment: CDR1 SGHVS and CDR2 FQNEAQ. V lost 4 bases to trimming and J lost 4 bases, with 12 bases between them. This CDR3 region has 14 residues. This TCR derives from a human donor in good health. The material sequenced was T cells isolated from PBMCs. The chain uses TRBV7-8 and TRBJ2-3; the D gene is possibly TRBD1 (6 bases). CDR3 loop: CASSSGTSADTQYF. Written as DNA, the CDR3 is TGTGCCAGCAGCTCAGGGACATCCGCAGATACGCAGTATTTT.